Following are 28 T cell receptor beta chains from one sample sequenced in a study of cytomegalovirus exposure and HLA in healthy donors. TCRdb's copy holds only in-frame clones and misses some; the assay was immunoSEQ multiplex PCR. Of 35,000 to 50,000 clones in the sample, 93% were seen once. The sample taken for sequencing was PBMCs. These receptors originate from a woman aged 18-29 years in good health and CMV-seronegative.

The chain uses TRBV4-1 and TRBJ2-5; tentatively, D is TRBD2 (6 bases). This CDR3 is 16 amino acids long. Trimming took 4 bases from V and 4 from J, leaving 19 bases between them. Germline CDR1 reads MGHRA; CDR2 reads YSYEKL. For the CDR3, the DNA is TGCGCCAGCAGCCGTGGAGTTACAGGCGGGGTAGAGACCCAGTACTTC. Translated, it gives CASSRGVTGGVETQYF.

The CDR3 protein is CATQVQGNTEAFF. CDR3 sequence (DNA): TGTGCCACCCAAGTACAGGGGAACACTGAAGCTTTCTTT. The V gene is TRBV2, the J gene TRBJ1-1, with a weak D call TRBD1 (6 bases). Germline V gene lookup returns CDR1 SNHLY and CDR2 FYNNEI. V was trimmed by 10 bases and J by 1 base, leaving 13 bases between them. The CDR3 consists of 13 residues.

The chain joins TRBV7-2 to TRBJ1-2; D remains unclear. The CDR3 runs 14 residues. With 5 bases removed from V and 3 bases from J, the gap between germline ends came to 13 bases. Germline CDR1 is SGHTA and CDR2 is FQGNSA. The CDR3 DNA is TGTGCCAGCAGCCAAGTTGCAGTTGACTATGGCTACACCTTC. It codes for CASSQVAVDYGYTF.

V gene TRBV7-6 combines with J gene TRBJ2-7; 8 nucleotides align to TRBD1. V lost 2 bases and J lost 3; bases outside the gene matches: 6. This CDR3 contains 15 residues. CDR1 and CDR2 (germline): SGHVS, FNYEAQ. CDR3 sequence reads: CASSLSRQGFYEQYF. CDR3 DNA: TGTGCCAGCAGCTTATCACGACAGGGGTTCTACGAGCAGTACTTC.

V usage is TRBV30 and J usage is TRBJ1-1; 9 bases line up with TRBD1. Trimming at V came to 5 bases and at J to 10 bases, leaving 20 bases not matched to a gene. Germline loops: CDR1 GTSNPN, CDR2 SVGIG (reference sequence). The CDR3 is 16 amino acids. CDR3 in amino acids: CAWSGQGVHRALGAFF. The CDR3 DNA reads TGTGCCTGGTCGGGACAGGGTGTCCACAGGGCGTTGGGAGCTTTCTTT.

The CDR3 loop is CATSREYNEQFF. The CDR3 nucleotides are TGTGCCACCAGCAGGGAGTACAATGAGCAGTTCTTC. The chain has TRBV15 and TRBJ2-1; D is undetermined. Germline-derived CDR1 and CDR2 are LNHNV and YYDKDF (reference sequence). The V end was cut by 3 bases, the J end by 4 bases, with 4 bases between. CDR3 length: 12 residues.

This chain connects TRBV5-4 to TRBJ2-2; D gene ambiguous. CDR1 is SGHNT and CDR2 is YYREEE in the germline V gene (reference sequence). This CDR3 spans 15 amino acids. V lost 1 base and J lost 1, with 8 bases in between. The DNA for the CDR3 is TGTGCCAGCAGCTTGTGGGCACGGAACACCGGGGAGCTGTTTTTT. Translation gives CASSLWARNTGELFF. The full variable domain, completed using reference TRBV5-4 and TRBJ2-2, is ETGVTQSPTHLIKTRGQQVTLRCSSQSGHNTVSWYQQALGQGPQFIFQYYREEENGRGNFPPRFSGLQFPNYSSELNVNALELDDSALYLCASSLWARNTGELFFGEGSRLTVL.

This sequence joins TRBV2 and TRBJ1-3; TRBD1 might be the D (6 bases). The CDR3 contains 15 residues. Germline V CDR1 and CDR2: SNHLY, FYNNEI. Trimming left V 6 bases short and J 0 bases short, with 12 bases between. The CDR3 nucleotides are TGTGCCAGCAGCAGCGACAGGAGCTCTGGAAACACCATATATTTT. Encoded protein: CASSSDRSSGNTIYF.

The V call is TRBV6-6, the J call TRBJ1-1, with 8 nucleotides matching TRBD1. The CDR3 spans 14 residues. Trimming took 2 bases from V and 1 from J; bases not matched to a gene: 0. Germline loops: CDR1 MNHNY, CDR2 SVGAGI (reference sequence). This CDR3 is CASSYQGANTEAFF. CDR3 coding DNA: TGTGCCAGCAGTTACCAGGGGGCGAACACTGAAGCTTTCTTT.

The gene calls are TRBV7-9 and TRBJ1-1, with D unclear. The CDR3 consists of 15 residues. Germline V gene sequence: CDR1 SEHNR, CDR2 FQNEAQ (reference sequence). The ends were cut back, 0 bases at V and 0 bases at J, with 8 bases in the middle. CDR3 sequence: CASSLARLVNTEAFF. Written as DNA, the CDR3 is TGTGCCAGCAGCTTAGCGAGGCTTGTGAACACTGAAGCTTTCTTT.

This sequence joins TRBV28 and TRBJ2-2; TRBD1 is a possible D gene (5 bases). The CDR3 consists of 15 residues. Looked up from germline, CDR1 is MDHEN and CDR2 is SYDVKM. Trimming took 7 bases from V and 6 from J, leaving 18 bases between them. CDR3 sequence (DNA): TGTGCCAGCAAGATCGCAGGGCTAGATTCCGGGGAGCTGTTTTTT. Protein sequence: CASKIAGLDSGELFF.

The V gene is TRBV30, the J gene TRBJ1-2; D possibly corresponds to TRBD1 (6 bases). Germline CDR1 is GTSNPN and CDR2 is SVGIG (reference sequence). The CDR3 runs 14 residues. Deletions cut 0 bases from V and 2 bases from J, with 10 bases between. The CDR3 spells CAWSVPGGNYGYTF. The CDR3 DNA reads TGTGCCTGGAGTGTTCCGGGGGGCAACTATGGCTACACCTTC.

The CDR3 DNA reads TGTGCCAGCAGCATAATTTCAGGGGGCCCTGGCTACACCTTC. This codes for CASSIISGGPGYTF. This sequence joins TRBV11-2 and TRBJ1-2, with 8 positions matching TRBD1. Germline values: CDR1 SGHAT, CDR2 FQNNGV. The CDR3 totals 14 residues. Trimming took 5 bases from V and 7 from J; bases not matched to a gene: 9.

The genes are TRBV27 and TRBJ1-1, with TRBD1 matching over 10 bases. Losses at the gene ends were 9 bases for V and 0 bases for J; bases not matched to a gene: 4. The CDR3 runs to 14 residues. The germline V gene encodes CDR1 MNHEY and CDR2 SMNVEV (reference sequence). As DNA, the CDR3 is TGTGCCAGGACAGGGGGCCGGATGAACACTGAAGCTTTCTTT. This translates into CARTGGRMNTEAFF.

This clone has just one count. The V and J genes are TRBV6-1 and TRBJ1-5; 10 bases agree with TRBD1. The CDR3 covers 15 residues. Germline CDR1 reads MNHNS; CDR2 reads SASEGT. V shed 2 bases and J 7 bases; nucleotides not matched to a gene: 5. CDR3 protein: CASSEWTGGRQPQHF. The CDR3 nucleotides are TGTGCCAGCAGTGAATGGACAGGGGGGCGCCAGCCCCAGCATTTT.

J is TRBJ1-5 and V is TRBV28; D is unresolved. The CDR3 extends over 11 amino acids. Germline V gives CDR1 MDHEN, CDR2 SYDVKM. Trimming took 4 bases from V and 11 from J, leaving 9 bases between them. The CDR3 DNA sequence: TGTGCCAGCAGTTCACAGTCAGCCCAGCATTTT. Translating it yields CASSSQSAQHF. The full variable domain, completed using reference TRBV28 and TRBJ1-5, is DVKVTQSSRYLVKRTGEKVFLECVQDMDHENMFWYRQDPGLGLRLIYFSYDVKMKEKGDIPEGYSVSREKKERFSLILESASTNQTSMYLCASSSQSAQHFGDGTRLSIL.

The chain couples TRBV19 to TRBJ2-3; 8 bases map to TRBD2. The germline CDR1 and CDR2 sequences are LNHDA and SQIVND (reference sequence). Trimming cost V 5 bases and J 5 bases; bases outside gene matches: 9. The CDR3 has 15 residues. Here the CDR3 reads CASSGIGGGLDTQYF. In nucleotides, the CDR3 is TGTGCCAGTAGTGGAATCGGGGGGGGTCTAGATACGCAGTATTTT. The variable domain in full, with the rest retrieved from reference TRBV19 and TRBJ2-3, is DGGITQSPKYLFRKEGQNVTLSCEQNLNHDAMYWYRQDPGQGLRLIYYSQIVNDFQKGDIAEGYSVSREKKESFPLTVTSAQKNPTAFYLCASSGIGGGLDTQYFGPGTRLTVL.

V usage is TRBV28 and J usage is TRBJ2-1; TRBD2 aligns across 9 bases. Trimming removed 3 bases from V and 13 bases from J; junction bases left unmatched: 7. The CDR3 runs 13 residues. Germline CDR1 and CDR2: MDHEN and SYDVKM. The CDR3 bases are TGTGCCAGCAGTTTTGGAGCGGGAGGACGACAGTTCTTC. Translating it yields CASSFGAGGRQFF.

The sample holds one count of this clone. The gene calls are TRBV6-5 and TRBJ1-2; 8 bases fit TRBD1. The germline gives CDR1 MNHEY, CDR2 SVGAGI. There are 14 residues in the CDR3. With 6 bases clipped from V and 8 bases from J, the junction kept 11 bases outside the gene matches. The CDR3 DNA follows: TGTGCCAGCAGCCGCCGGCAGGGGGCCTGGGGCTACACCTTC. It codes for CASSRRQGAWGYTF.

The CDR3 nucleotides are TGCGCCAGCAAGGGGGGGGGAAGTAATGAGCAGTTCTTC. The encoded protein is CASKGGGSNEQFF. V usage is TRBV10-2 and J usage is TRBJ2-1; D might be TRBD2 (7 bases). CDR1 WSHSY and CDR2 SAAADI come from the germline V gene. Deletions cut 7 bases from V and 7 bases from J, with 14 bases between. The CDR3 runs 13 residues.

The chain uses TRBV4-2 and TRBJ2-3; D is undetermined. The CDR3 extends over 15 amino acids. V was pared by 0 bases and J by 12 bases, with 19 bases between. Germline V gene data show CDR1 as LGHNA and CDR2 as YNFKEQ. In DNA, the CDR3 is TGTGCCAGCAGCCAAGATAAGTACAGAGAAGAATACCAGTATTTT. Its protein product is CASSQDKYREEYQYF.

The chain recombines TRBV28 with TRBJ1-3; 8 nucleotides agree with TRBD1. Germline lookup yields CDR1 MDHEN and CDR2 SYDVKM. The CDR3 consists of 15 residues. The V gene end was trimmed by 6 bases and the J gene end by 0 bases; junction bases not matched to a gene: 4. CDR3 protein: CASRRQGPSGNTIYF. The CDR3, as DNA: TGTGCCAGCAGGCGACAGGGGCCCTCTGGAAACACCATATATTTT.

This clone was counted a single time. J is TRBJ2-3 and V is TRBV27, with TRBD2 identical over 10 bases. Trimming at V came to 5 bases and at J to 1 base, leaving 6 bases not matched to a gene. The germline gives CDR1 MNHEY, CDR2 SMNVEV (reference sequence). The CDR3 runs to 16 residues. This chain's CDR3 is CASSPTGLAGTDTQYF. CDR3 sequence (DNA): TGTGCCAGCAGTCCCACTGGACTAGCGGGCACAGATACGCAGTATTTT.

The chain is built from TRBV19 and TRBJ2-1; 8 bases match TRBD1. The CDR3 extends over 16 amino acids. The trim removed 8 bases at V and 8 bases at J, leaving 17 bases unmatched. Per germline, CDR1 LNHDA and CDR2 SQIVND (reference sequence). CDR3 region: CASGTDRTGRRHEQFF. CDR3 bases: TGTGCCAGTGGGACTGACCGGACAGGGAGGCGCCATGAGCAGTTCTTC. Full variable domain (missing parts from reference TRBV19 and TRBJ2-1): DGGITQSPKYLFRKEGQNVTLSCEQNLNHDAMYWYRQDPGQGLRLIYYSQIVNDFQKGDIAEGYSVSREKKESFPLTVTSAQKNPTAFYLCASGTDRTGRRHEQFFGPGTRLTVL.

This rearrangement joins TRBV27 to TRBJ1-1, with D hard to call. This CDR3 is built from 13 residues. V shed 5 bases and J shed 0 bases, with 7 bases lying between them. CDR1 is MNHEY and CDR2 is SMNVEV in the germline V gene (reference sequence). The CDR3 nucleotides are TGTGCCAGCAGTCCTCAGTTGAACACTGAAGCTTTCTTT. Translating gives CASSPQLNTEAFF.

This chain connects TRBV19 to TRBJ1-3; a weak D match, TRBD1 (5 bases). V lost 4 bases and J lost 0, with 13 bases in between. Per the germline V gene, CDR1 is LNHDA and CDR2 is SQIVND (reference sequence). This CDR3 is built from 16 residues. The DNA of the CDR3 is TGTGCCAGTAGTACGGACCCAGGGAACTCTGGAAACACCATATATTTT. It encodes CASSTDPGNSGNTIYF.

The chain carries TRBV5-4 and TRBJ2-5; 8 nucleotides line up with TRBD2. Trimming cost V 4 bases and J 5 bases; bases outside gene matches: 10. This CDR3 has 15 amino acids. Germline V gene sequence: CDR1 SGHNT, CDR2 YYREEE (reference sequence). Here the CDR3 DNA reads TGTGCCAGCAGCGTAATCAGCGGGAGCAGTGAGACCCAGTACTTC. Translated, it gives CASSVISGSSETQYF.

This chain joins TRBV2 and TRBJ1-3; 8 nucleotides line up with TRBD1. V was clipped by 6 bases and J by 2 bases; unmatched bases: 9. Germline CDR1 is SNHLY and CDR2 is FYNNEI. This CDR3 comprises 16 residues. In nucleotides, the CDR3 is TGTGCCAGCAGCGGCCCAGGGGGCGTCCCTGGAAACACCATATATTTT. Translation gives CASSGPGGVPGNTIYF.